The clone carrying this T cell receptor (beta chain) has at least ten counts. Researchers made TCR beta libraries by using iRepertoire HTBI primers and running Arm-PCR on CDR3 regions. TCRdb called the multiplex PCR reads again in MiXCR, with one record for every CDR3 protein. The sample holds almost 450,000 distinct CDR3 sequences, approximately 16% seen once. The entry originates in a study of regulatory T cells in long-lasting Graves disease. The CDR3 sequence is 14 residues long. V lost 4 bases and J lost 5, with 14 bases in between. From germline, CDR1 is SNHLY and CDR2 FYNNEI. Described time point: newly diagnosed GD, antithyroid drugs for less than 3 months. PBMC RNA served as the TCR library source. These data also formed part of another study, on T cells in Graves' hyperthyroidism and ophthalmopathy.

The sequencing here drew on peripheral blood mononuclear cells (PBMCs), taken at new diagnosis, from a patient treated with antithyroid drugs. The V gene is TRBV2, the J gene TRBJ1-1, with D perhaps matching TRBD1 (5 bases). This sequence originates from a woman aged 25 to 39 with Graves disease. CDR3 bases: TGTGCCAGCAGTGTTCAGGGTGGACGGACTGAAGCTTTCTTT. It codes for CASSVQGGRTEAFF.